The sequence of this T cell receptor beta chain was determined in a study of CD8 T cells in Susac syndrome (dated by TCRdb to the late 2010s). About the study as a whole: Among the sequenced Susac syndrome patients, 5 or 6 had clinically active disease and eight were in clinical remission. At blood withdrawal, Susac syndrome patients were therapy-naive, treated with corticosteroids (with IVIg additionally given to some), or treated with IVIg alone. Whether CD8+ T cell activation and differentiation in Susac syndrome was antigen driven was tested using repertoire sequencing. The full study reports these points: The number of individuals in the TCR sequencing and HLA analysis was recognized as being relatively small. The CD4+ T cell repertoire of patients with Susac syndrome showed no detectable clonal expansion.

The CDR3 has 19 amino acids, counting the end cysteine and phenylalanine. Only the CDR3 DNA stays, 57 bases, in frame from base 1. CDR1 and CDR2 are drawn from the germline V gene: MNHEY, SVGAGI. Germline trimming amounts to 0 bases on V and 0 bases on J, with 11 as the count of junction bases outside the gene matches. Peripheral blood CD8+ and CD4+ T cells from healthy donors, Susac syndrome patients and multiple sclerosis patients were profiled using high-throughput TCR beta sequencing. The Susac syndrome patients fulfilled recently defined diagnostic criteria for definite or probable disease. CD8+ TEMRA cells were enriched by FACS, while bulk CD8+ and CD4+ T cells were purified by magnetic negative isolation. Blood was drawn into EDTA tubes, processed within 24 hours, and PBMCs were isolated by density gradient centrifugation. PBMCs intended for TCR sequencing were cryopreserved in liquid nitrogen and thawed later in a water bath at 37 degrees C. Purity of sorted or isolated CD4+, CD8+ and CD8+ TEMRA cells was at least 90%.

RNA was extracted using the RNeasy kit, and about 0.45 to 1 microgram was reverse transcribed with random hexamers. The immunoSEQ multiplex PCR assay, which covers 54 Vbeta and 13 Jbeta segments, was used to amplify TCR beta CDR3 regions. PCR amplification bias was corrected by using a synthetic template baseline for primer optimization and computational correction. As for the authors' bioinformatics: Reads were assigned to V, D and J genes according to IMGT and analyzed in immunoSEQ Analyzer, with only productive sequences retained. To calculate clonality, Shannon entropy was normalized by log2 of the number of productive unique sequences and then subtracted from one. For each patient and control, public and private clones were evaluated among the 100 most prevalent clones. A clone was defined as Susac-specific if it was absent from the healthy and MS cohorts, from roughly 980 published viral clones and from other ImmuneACCESS disease sequences. The public reads were reprocessed in TCRdb via fastp at Q25 and MiXCR, keeping in-frame beta chains. When rows share a CDR3 protein, they turn into one entry using the most common DNA and genes. TCRdb, rather than the study authors, made the V and J calls. The sample has about 180,000 distinct CDR3 sequences on record, 90% to 95% of them singletons. The biggest ten clones account for roughly 0.11% of the sample.

Points on this clonotype: There is no known antigen for this receptor. No base qualities exist here, and no much larger clone lies one base off it.

Recombination connected TRBV6-5 to TRBJ1-5, and 7 bases in between align with TRBD1. The TCR comes from a human donor with Susac syndrome. The sample consisted of CD4+ T cells from PBMCs. The CDR3 region: CASSYSNLGTAYSNQPQHF. In nucleotides, the sequence is TGTGCCAGCAGTTACTCGAATCTTGGGACAGCCTATAGCAATCAGCCCCAGCATTTT.